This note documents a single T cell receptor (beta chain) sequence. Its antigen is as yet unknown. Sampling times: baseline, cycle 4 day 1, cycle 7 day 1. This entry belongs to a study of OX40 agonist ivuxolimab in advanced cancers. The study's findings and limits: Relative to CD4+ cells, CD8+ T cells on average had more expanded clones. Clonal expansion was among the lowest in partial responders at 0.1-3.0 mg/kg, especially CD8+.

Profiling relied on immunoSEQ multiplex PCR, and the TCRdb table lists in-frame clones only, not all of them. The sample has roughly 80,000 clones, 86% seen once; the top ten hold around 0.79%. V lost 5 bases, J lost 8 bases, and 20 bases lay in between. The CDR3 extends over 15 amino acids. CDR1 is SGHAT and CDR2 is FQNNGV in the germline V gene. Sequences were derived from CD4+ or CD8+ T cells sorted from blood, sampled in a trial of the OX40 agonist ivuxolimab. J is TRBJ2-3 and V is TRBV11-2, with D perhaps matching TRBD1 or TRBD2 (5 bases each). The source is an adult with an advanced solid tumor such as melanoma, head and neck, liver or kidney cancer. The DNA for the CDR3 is TGTGCCAGCAGCCCTTTTGCGGGTTCAGGGAGTACGCAGTATTTT. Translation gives CASSPFAGSGSTQYF.